Listed here are 15 T cell receptor beta chains from one sample, sequenced in a study of vaccination and CD4 T cells after COVID-19. These receptors are not linked to any known antigen. Treatment indicated: roughly 10-day PBMC culture with coronavirus spike peptide pools or control peptides (ViraFEST assay). Cultured CD4+ T cell DNA was sequenced using the Oncomine TCR Beta short-read assay. TCRdb re-derived calls from the PCR reads in MiXCR, one entry per CDR3 protein. Of 9,500 to 13,000 distinct CDR3 sequences listed, about 61% are singletons. Specimen: CD4+ T cells from blood, cultured in vitro. Every receptor here comes from a human donor who had recovered from COVID-19.

V is TRBV4-1 and J is TRBJ2-7, with TRBD1 as a possible D gene (5 bases). The CDR3 covers 15 residues. V was trimmed by 2 bases and J by 0 bases, leaving 11 bases between them. Germline CDR1 MGHRA, CDR2 YSYEKL. CDR3 sequence (DNA): TGCGCCAGCAGCCAATCCCGGACAACCTCCTACGAGCAGTACTTC. This gives the protein CASSQSRTTSYEQYF.

The gene calls are TRBV7-3 and TRBJ2-3, with D possibly TRBD2 on 5 matching bases. The CDR3 contains 15 residues. Germline V gives CDR1 SGHTA, CDR2 FQGTGA. The V gene lost 6 bases and the J gene lost 5 bases, with 18 bases spanning the gap. The CDR3 DNA sequence: TGTGCCAGCAGTCCTACGGGATCCCTGGGAGATACGCAGTATTTT. It is translated as CASSPTGSLGDTQYF.

The chain has TRBV15 and TRBJ2-5; a possible D gene is TRBD2 (6 bases). The V and J ends lost 1 base and 3 bases respectively, with 21 bases between them. The CDR3 extends over 18 amino acids. Germline CDR1 and CDR2: LNHNV and YYDKDF (reference sequence). CDR3 in amino acids: CATSRAFLARLEKETQYF. As DNA, the CDR3 is TGTGCCACCAGCAGAGCTTTCCTTGCCCGACTAGAGAAAGAGACCCAGTACTTC.

The count of this clonotype is one. The chain joins TRBV30 to TRBJ1-2; D not certain. The CDR3 has 15 residues. Germline V gene lookup returns CDR1 GTSNPN and CDR2 SVGIG (reference sequence). Between the trimmed V and J ends, which lost 7 bases and 0 bases, there was a span of 18 bases. CDR3 bases: TGTGCCTCGATCCGAAGGTTTTTTGCTAACTATGGCTACACCTTC. Its translation is CASIRRFFANYGYTF.

The chain carries TRBV11-2 and TRBJ1-1; D unclear. The CDR3 length is 13 residues. The V end lost 1 base, the J end lost 0 bases, and 3 bases lay between the germline ends. Germline V gene lookup returns CDR1 SGHAT and CDR2 FQNNGV. The CDR3 DNA follows: TGTGCCAGCAGCTTAGGTCTGAACACTGAAGCTTTCTTT. Its translation: CASSLGLNTEAFF.

The chain combines TRBV29-1 with TRBJ1-2; D may be TRBD1 (6 bases). Germline V gene sequence: CDR1 SQVTM, CDR2 ANQGSEA. The CDR3 loop spans 13 amino acids. The V end was cut by 1 base, the J end by 8 bases, with 14 bases between. The CDR3 DNA follows: TGCAGCGTTGAAGTCAGGGGCTTGTGGGGCTACACCTTC. This codes for CSVEVRGLWGYTF.

This rearrangement joins TRBV20-1 to TRBJ2-7; D could derive from TRBD1 or TRBD2 (6 bases each). Germline-derived CDR1 and CDR2 are DFQATT and SNEGSKA (reference sequence). The germline V and J ends were trimmed by 3 bases and 3 bases, with 9 bases remaining between them. This CDR3 is 12 amino acids long. The CDR3 region is CSASGGFYEQYF. The CDR3 DNA sequence: TGCAGTGCTAGCGGGGGCTTCTACGAGCAGTACTTC.

A single count supports this clonotype. The CDR3 spells CSATQSGPYEQYF. CDR3 sequence (DNA): TGCAGTGCTACCCAGTCAGGGCCCTACGAGCAGTACTTC. The chain is built from TRBV20-1 and TRBJ2-7, with D possibly being TRBD1 (5 bases). V gave up 4 bases and J gave up 2 bases, with 12 bases separating them. Per germline, CDR1 DFQATT and CDR2 SNEGSKA (reference sequence). The CDR3 extends over 13 amino acids.

V usage is TRBV5-1 and J usage is TRBJ2-5, with TRBD2 matching over 8 bases. CDR1 is SGHRS and CDR2 is YFSETQ in the germline V gene. V shed 5 bases and J 4 bases; nucleotides not matched to a gene: 4. CDR3 length: 13 amino acids. The chain's CDR3 is CASRGSGTETQYF. The CDR3 nucleotides read TGCGCCAGCAGAGGTAGCGGGACAGAGACCCAGTACTTC. Full variable domain (remainder filled in from reference TRBV5-1 and TRBJ2-5): KAGVTQTPRYLIKTRGQQVTLSCSPISGHRSVSWYQQTPGQGLQFLFEYFSETQRNKGNFPGRFSGRQFSNSRSEMNVSTLELGDSALYLCASRGSGTETQYFGPGTRLLVL.

This chain links TRBV2 with TRBJ1-2, with a tentative D call TRBD1 (6 bases). CDR1 and CDR2 (germline): SNHLY, FYNNEI. The ends were cut back, 7 bases at V and 0 bases at J, with 18 bases in the middle. The CDR3 runs 16 residues. The CDR3: CASTWGGPSANYGYTF. CDR3 DNA sequence: TGTGCCAGCACCTGGGGGGGGCCGTCAGCTAACTATGGCTACACCTTC.

The rearrangement links TRBV2 to TRBJ2-7; possibly TRBD1 for D (5 bases). V was clipped by 6 bases and J by 3 bases, with 6 bases between them. CDR1 and CDR2 (germline): SNHLY, FYNNEI. The CDR3 runs to 11 residues. CDR3 amino acids: CASSGHYEQYF. The CDR3 nucleotides are TGTGCCAGCAGCGGACACTACGAGCAGTACTTC.

The CDR3 sequence is CASSSGTSGRDEQFF. The CDR3, as DNA: TGTGCCAGCAGCTCAGGGACTAGCGGGAGGGATGAGCAGTTCTTC. The V and J genes are TRBV11-2 and TRBJ2-1; 16 nucleotides agree with TRBD2. The V segment lost 4 bases and the J segment 8 bases; nucleotides outside the gene matches: 2. The CDR3 consists of 15 residues. Germline CDR1 reads SGHAT; CDR2 reads FQNNGV.

This clonotype was found once. The chain combines TRBV20-1 with TRBJ2-7; D is perhaps TRBD2 (5 bases). Germline-derived CDR1 and CDR2 are DFQATT and SNEGSKA (reference sequence). Deletions cut 2 bases from V and 5 bases from J, with 7 bases between. The CDR3 loop spans 11 amino acids. The DNA of the CDR3 is TGCAGTGCTAGAAGAGGGAACGAGCAGTACTTC. Translation gives CSARRGNEQYF.

V is TRBV7-9 and J is TRBJ2-7, with a weak D call TRBD1 (5 bases). Germline V gene data show CDR1 as SEHNR and CDR2 as FQNEAQ (reference sequence). The CDR3 contains 12 residues. Trimming left V 7 bases short and J 2 bases short, with 9 bases between. The CDR3 protein is CASKGRAYEQYF. The CDR3 DNA follows: TGTGCCAGCAAGGGCAGGGCCTACGAGCAGTACTTC.

This clonotype came up a few times. The chain carries TRBV20-1 and TRBJ1-1; a possible D gene is TRBD1 (6 bases). CDR3 length: 14 amino acids. Per germline, CDR1 DFQATT and CDR2 SNEGSKA (reference sequence). V was trimmed by 3 bases and J by 3 bases, leaving 14 bases between them. This chain's CDR3 is CSARVGGVDTEAFF. CDR3 sequence (DNA): TGCAGTGCTAGGGTAGGGGGGGTGGACACTGAAGCTTTCTTT.